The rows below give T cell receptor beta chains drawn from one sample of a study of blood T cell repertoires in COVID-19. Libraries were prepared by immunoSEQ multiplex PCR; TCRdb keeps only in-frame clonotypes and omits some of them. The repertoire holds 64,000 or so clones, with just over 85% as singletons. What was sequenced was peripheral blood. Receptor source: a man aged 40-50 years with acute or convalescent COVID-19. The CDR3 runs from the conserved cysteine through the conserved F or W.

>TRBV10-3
CAISEGGDTQYF
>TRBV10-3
CAISKDNNYGYTF
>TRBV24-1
CATSDSRVFYGYTF
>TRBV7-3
CASSLGPREETQYF
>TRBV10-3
CAISEPNPSGGSYNEQFF
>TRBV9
CASKGKDTQYF
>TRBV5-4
CASSLGGAGPSYEQYF
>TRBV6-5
CASRSGTGGNEQFF
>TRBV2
CASRAGYSNQPQHF
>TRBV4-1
CASSQGGAADYGYTF
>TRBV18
CASSPDRVGGYTF
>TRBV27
CASSPGSRKGNQPQHF
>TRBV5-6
CASSSPGGDQETQYF
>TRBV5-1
CASSLDALRGQSEKLFF
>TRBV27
CASSKQGAAGANVLTF
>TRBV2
CASNLGVDQPQHF
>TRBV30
CAWSWGGSGNTIYF
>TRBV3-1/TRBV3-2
CASSHLRGLAGDTQYF
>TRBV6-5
CARSRVQGNQPQHF
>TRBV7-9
CASSLATGKVEAFF
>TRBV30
CAWNTRVGNQPQHF
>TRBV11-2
CASSGQTGTGGALANVLTF
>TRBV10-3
CAISDKAGQPQHF
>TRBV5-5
CASRGTGGILLSGYTF
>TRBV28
CASSLDYSKGEKLFF
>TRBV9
CASARAGASPEQYF
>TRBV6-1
CASSEGSGRNTIYF
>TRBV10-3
CAISSDGHLDGYTF
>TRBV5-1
CASSWIPGSHHNEQYF
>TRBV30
CAWGPAPSRDEQYF
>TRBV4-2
CASSQDGDGSYEQYF
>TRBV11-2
CASSLGIASGKTQYF
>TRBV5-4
CASSVGHGSNAEAFF
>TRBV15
CATSRDERGTEAFF
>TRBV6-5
CASRRDRPNTGELFF
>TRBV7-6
CASSLVGARQETQYF
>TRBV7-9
CALEGDSYDEQFF
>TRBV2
CASIYNRGYGYTF
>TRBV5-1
CASGVGINYGYTF
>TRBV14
CASSQVHHTGGSDGYTF
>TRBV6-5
CASSYPGQAKETQYF
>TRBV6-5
CASGVRGSGYEQYF
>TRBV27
CASRTGRGANYGYTF
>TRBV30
CACFRVANTEAFF
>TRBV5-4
CASSLSGRLGRGETQYF
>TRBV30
CAWRTGLGNTIYF
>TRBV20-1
CSASTGQGSYEQYF
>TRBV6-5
CASRVDINEKLFF
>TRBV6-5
CASSKHSGGDYGYTF